This section outlines one T cell receptor (beta chain) sequence together with its context. The sample belongs to a study of blood T cell repertoires in COVID-19. Germline-derived CDR1 and CDR2 are SEHNR and FQNEAQ (reference sequence). The CDR3 contains 14 residues. Losses at the gene ends were 5 bases for V and 4 bases for J; bases not matched to a gene: 7. Per the original data handling: Estimation of nucleated cell counts was performed using reference gene primer amplification. Produced via immunoSEQ multiplex PCR; TCRdb's table is partial and in-frame only. D and trimming were read from the DNA, whereas the V and J calls and clone size are those reported in that table. This sample has roughly 410,000 clones, with roughly 86% found just once.

Sequenced: peripheral blood. This receptor was obtained from a woman between 55 and 75 years old with COVID-19, enrolled during active disease. The chain recombines TRBV7-9 with TRBJ2-5; TRBD2 matches at 7 bases. CDR3: CASSLPGGGETQYF. The CDR3, as DNA: TGTGCCAGCAGCCTACCTGGCGGGGGAGAGACCCAGTACTTC.